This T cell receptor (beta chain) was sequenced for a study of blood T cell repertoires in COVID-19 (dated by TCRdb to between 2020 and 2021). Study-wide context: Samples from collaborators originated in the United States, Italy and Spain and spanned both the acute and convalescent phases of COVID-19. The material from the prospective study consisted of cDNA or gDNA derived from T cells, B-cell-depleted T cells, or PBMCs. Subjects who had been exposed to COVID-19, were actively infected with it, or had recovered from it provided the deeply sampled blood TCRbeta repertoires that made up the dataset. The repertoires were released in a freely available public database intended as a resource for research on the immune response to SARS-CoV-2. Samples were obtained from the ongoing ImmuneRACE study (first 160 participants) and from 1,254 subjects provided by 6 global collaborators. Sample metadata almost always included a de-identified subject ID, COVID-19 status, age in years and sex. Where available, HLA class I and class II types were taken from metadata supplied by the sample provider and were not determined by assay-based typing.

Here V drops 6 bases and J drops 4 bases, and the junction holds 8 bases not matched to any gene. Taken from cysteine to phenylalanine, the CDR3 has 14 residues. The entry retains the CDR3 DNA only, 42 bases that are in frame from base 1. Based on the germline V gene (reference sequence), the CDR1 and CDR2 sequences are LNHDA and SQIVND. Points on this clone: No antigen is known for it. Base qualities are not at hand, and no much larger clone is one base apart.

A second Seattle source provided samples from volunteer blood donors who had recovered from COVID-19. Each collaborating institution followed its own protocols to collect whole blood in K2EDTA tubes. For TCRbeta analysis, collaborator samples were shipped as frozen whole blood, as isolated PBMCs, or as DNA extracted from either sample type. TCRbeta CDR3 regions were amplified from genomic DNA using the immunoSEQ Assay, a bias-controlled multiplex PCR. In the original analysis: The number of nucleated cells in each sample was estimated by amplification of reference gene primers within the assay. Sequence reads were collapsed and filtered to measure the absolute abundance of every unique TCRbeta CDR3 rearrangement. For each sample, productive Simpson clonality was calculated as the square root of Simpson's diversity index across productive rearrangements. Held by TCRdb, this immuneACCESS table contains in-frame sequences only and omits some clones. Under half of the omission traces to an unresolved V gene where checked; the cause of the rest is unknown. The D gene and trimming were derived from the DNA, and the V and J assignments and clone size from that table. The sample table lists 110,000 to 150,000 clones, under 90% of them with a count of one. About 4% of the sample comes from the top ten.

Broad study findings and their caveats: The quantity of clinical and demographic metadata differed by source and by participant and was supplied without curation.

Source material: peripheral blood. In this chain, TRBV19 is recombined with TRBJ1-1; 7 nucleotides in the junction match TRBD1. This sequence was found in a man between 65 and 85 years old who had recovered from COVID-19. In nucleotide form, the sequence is TGTGCCAGTAGCCGGACCTCAGGGGGCACTGAAGCTTTCTTT. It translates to CASSRTSGGTEAFF. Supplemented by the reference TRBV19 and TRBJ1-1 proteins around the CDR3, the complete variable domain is DGGITQSPKYLFRKEGQNVTLSCEQNLNHDAMYWYRQDPGQGLRLIYYSQIVNDFQKGDIAEGYSVSREKKESFPLTVTSAQKNPTAFYLCASSRTSGGTEAFFGQGTRLTVV.